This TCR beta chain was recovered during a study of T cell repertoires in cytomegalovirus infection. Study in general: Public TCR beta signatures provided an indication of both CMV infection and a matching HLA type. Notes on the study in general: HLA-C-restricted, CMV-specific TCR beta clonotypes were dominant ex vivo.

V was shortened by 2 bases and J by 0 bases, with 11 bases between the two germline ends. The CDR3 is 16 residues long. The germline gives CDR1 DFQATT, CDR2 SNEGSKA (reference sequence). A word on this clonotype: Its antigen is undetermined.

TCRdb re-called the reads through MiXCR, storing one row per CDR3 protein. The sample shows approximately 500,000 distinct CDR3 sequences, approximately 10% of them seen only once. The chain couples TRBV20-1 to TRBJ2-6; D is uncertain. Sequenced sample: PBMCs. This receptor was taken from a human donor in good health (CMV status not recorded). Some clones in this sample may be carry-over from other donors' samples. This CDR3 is CSARPLDGSGANVLTF. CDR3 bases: TGCAGTGCTAGACCATTGGACGGCTCTGGGGCCAACGTCCTGACTTTC.